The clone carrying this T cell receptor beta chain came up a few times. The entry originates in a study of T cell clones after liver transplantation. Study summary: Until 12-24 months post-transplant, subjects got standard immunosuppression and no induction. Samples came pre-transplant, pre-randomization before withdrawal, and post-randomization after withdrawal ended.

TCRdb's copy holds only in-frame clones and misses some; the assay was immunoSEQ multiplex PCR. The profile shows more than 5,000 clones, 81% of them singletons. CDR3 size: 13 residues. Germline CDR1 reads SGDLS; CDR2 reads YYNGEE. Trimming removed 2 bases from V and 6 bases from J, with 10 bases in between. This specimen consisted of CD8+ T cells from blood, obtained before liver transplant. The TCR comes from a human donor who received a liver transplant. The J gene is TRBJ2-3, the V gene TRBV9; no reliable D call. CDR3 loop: CASSVRLTDTQYF. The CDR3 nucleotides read TGTGCCAGCAGCGTCAGATTGACTGATACGCAGTATTTT.